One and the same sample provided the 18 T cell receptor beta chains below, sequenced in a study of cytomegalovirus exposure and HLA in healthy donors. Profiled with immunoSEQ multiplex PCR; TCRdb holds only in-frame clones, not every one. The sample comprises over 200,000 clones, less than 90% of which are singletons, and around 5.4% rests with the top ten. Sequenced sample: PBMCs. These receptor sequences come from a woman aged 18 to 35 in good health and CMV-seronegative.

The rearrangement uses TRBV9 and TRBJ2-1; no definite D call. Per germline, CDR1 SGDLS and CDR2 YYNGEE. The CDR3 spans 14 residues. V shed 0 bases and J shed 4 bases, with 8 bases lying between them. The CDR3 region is CASSVAQAYNEQFF. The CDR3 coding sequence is TGTGCCAGCAGCGTAGCGCAGGCATACAATGAGCAGTTCTTC.

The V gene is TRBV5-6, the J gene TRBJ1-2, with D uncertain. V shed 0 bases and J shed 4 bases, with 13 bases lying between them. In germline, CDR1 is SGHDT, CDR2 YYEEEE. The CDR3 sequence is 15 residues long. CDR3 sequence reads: CASSLDMGSGYGYTF. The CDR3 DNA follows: TGTGCCAGCAGCTTGGACATGGGCTCGGGCTATGGCTACACCTTC.

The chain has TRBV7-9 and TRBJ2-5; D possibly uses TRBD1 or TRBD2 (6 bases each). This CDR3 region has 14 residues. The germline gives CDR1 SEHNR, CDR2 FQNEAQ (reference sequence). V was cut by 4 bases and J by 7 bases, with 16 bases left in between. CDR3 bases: TGTGCCAGCAGCTCAACAGGGCTGGAGGGGACCCAGTACTTC. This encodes CASSSTGLEGTQYF. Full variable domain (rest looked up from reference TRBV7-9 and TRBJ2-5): DTGVSQNPRHKITKRGQNVTFRCDPISEHNRLYWYRQTLGQGPEFLTYFQNEAQLEKSRLLSDRFSAERPKGSFSTLEIQRTEQGDSAMYLCASSSTGLEGTQYFGPGTRLLVL.

The CDR3 DNA follows: TGTGCCAGCAGGAAGGGGCAAGAGACCCAGTACTTC. Translated: CASRKGQETQYF. The rearrangement uses TRBV5-5 and TRBJ2-5, with D possibly being TRBD1 (5 bases). Per the germline V gene, CDR1 is SGHKS and CDR2 is YYEKEE (reference sequence). The CDR3 spans 12 residues. V was cut by 5 bases and J by 2 bases, with 7 bases left in between.

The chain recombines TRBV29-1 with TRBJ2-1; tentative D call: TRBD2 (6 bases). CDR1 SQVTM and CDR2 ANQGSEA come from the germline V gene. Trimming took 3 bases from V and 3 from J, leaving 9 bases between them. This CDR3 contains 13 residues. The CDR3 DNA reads TGCAGCGTTGAGTCTAGCGACTACAATGAGCAGTTCTTC. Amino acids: CSVESSDYNEQFF.

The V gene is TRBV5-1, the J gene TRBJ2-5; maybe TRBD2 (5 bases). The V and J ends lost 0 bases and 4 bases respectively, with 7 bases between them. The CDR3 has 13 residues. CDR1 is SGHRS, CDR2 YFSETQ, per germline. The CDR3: CASSLDGVETQYF. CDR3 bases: TGCGCCAGCAGCTTGGACGGGGTAGAGACCCAGTACTTC. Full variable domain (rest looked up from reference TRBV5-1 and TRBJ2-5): KAGVTQTPRYLIKTRGQQVTLSCSPISGHRSVSWYQQTPGQGLQFLFEYFSETQRNKGNFPGRFSGRQFSNSRSEMNVSTLELGDSALYLCASSLDGVETQYFGPGTRLLVL.

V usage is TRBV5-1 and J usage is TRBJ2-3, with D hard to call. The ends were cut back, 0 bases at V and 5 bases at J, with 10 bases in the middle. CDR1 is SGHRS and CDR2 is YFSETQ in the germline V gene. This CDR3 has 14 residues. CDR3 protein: CASSLEVSRDTQYF. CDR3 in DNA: TGCGCCAGCAGCTTGGAAGTATCGAGAGATACGCAGTATTTT. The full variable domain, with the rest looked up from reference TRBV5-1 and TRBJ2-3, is KAGVTQTPRYLIKTRGQQVTLSCSPISGHRSVSWYQQTPGQGLQFLFEYFSETQRNKGNFPGRFSGRQFSNSRSEMNVSTLELGDSALYLCASSLEVSRDTQYFGPGTRLTVL.

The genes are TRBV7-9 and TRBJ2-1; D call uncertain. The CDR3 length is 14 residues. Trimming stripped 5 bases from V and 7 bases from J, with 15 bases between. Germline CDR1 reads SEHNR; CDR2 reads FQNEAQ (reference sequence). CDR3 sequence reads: CASSPRLERNEQFF. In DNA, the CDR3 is TGTGCCAGCAGCCCGAGGTTGGAGAGGAATGAGCAGTTCTTC. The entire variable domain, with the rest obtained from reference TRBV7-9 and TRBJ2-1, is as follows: DTGVSQNPRHKITKRGQNVTFRCDPISEHNRLYWYRQTLGQGPEFLTYFQNEAQLEKSRLLSDRFSAERPKGSFSTLEIQRTEQGDSAMYLCASSPRLERNEQFFGPGTRLTVL.

CDR3 sequence: CASSVDGGGPQDGELFF. CDR3 sequence (DNA): TGTGCCAGCAGCGTAGATGGCGGGGGTCCCCAGGACGGGGAGCTGTTTTTT. J is TRBJ2-2 and V is TRBV9; 7 nucleotides align to TRBD2. Germline loops: CDR1 SGDLS, CDR2 YYNGEE. This CDR3 spans 17 amino acids. V lost 0 bases, J lost 7 bases, and 12 bases stayed unmatched.

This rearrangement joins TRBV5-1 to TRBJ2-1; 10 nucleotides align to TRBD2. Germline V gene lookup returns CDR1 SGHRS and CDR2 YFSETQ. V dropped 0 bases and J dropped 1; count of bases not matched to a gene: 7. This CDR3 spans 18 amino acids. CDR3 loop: CASSLVSGRIGSYNEQFF. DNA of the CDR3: TGCGCCAGCAGCTTGGTTAGCGGGAGGATCGGGTCCTACAATGAGCAGTTCTTC.

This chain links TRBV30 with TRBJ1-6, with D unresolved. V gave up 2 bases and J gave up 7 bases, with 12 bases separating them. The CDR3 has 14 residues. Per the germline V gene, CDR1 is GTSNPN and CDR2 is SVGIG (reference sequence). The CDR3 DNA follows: TGTGCCTGGAGTCTATTGCAGCAGAATTCACCCCTCCACTTT. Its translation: CAWSLLQQNSPLHF.

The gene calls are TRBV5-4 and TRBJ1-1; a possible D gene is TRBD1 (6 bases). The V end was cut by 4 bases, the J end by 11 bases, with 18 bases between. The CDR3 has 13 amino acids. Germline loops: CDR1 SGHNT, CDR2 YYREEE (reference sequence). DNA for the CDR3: TGTGCCAGCAGCCTAAGGACAGTCCGGAAGGCTTTCTTT. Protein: CASSLRTVRKAFF.

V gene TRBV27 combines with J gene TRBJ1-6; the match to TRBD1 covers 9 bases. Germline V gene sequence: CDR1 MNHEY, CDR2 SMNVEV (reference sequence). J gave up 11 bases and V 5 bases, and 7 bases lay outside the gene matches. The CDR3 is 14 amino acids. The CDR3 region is CASSMTGGITPLHF. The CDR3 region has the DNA TGTGCCAGCAGTATGACAGGGGGGATTACACCCCTCCACTTT.

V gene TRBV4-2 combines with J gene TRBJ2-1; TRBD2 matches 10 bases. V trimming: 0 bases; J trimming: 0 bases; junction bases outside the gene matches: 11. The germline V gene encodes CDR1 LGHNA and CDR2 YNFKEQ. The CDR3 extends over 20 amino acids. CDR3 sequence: CASSQESRLAGASSYNEQFF. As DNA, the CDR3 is TGTGCCAGCAGCCAAGAGTCGCGGCTAGCGGGGGCCAGCTCCTACAATGAGCAGTTCTTC.

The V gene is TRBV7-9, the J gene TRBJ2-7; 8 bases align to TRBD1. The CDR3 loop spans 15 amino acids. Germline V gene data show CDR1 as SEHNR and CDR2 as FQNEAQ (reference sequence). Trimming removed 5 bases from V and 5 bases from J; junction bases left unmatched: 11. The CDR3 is CASSGAQGALDEQYF. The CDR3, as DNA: TGTGCCAGCAGCGGCGCGCAGGGGGCCCTTGACGAGCAGTACTTC.

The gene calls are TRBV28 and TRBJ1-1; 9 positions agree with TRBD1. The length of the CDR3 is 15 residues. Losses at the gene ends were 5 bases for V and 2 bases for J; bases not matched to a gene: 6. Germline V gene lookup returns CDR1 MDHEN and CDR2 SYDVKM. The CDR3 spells CASSPGDRVNTEAFF. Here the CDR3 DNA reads TGTGCCAGCAGTCCCGGGGACAGGGTAAACACTGAAGCTTTCTTT.

The CDR3 DNA is TGTGCCTGGAGTTCGCTGAAGGCCAACGTCCTGACTTTC. This sequence encodes CAWSSLKANVLTF. The chain uses TRBV30 and TRBJ2-6; the D is unclear. The CDR3 contains 13 residues. Per germline, CDR1 GTSNPN and CDR2 SVGIG (reference sequence). Trimming shortened V by 2 bases and J by 6 bases, and 8 bases separated the two germline ends.

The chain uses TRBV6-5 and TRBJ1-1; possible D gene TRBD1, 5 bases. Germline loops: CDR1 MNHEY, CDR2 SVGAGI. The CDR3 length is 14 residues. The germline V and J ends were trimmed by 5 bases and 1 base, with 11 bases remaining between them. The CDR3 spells CASSRTRANTEAFF. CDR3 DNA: TGTGCCAGCAGTCGTACCAGGGCGAACACTGAAGCTTTCTTT.